These 24 T cell receptor beta chains were all obtained from the same sample, sequenced in a study of CD8+ T cells in alopecia areata. Specified treatment: oral pan-JAK inhibitor, 5-10 mg twice daily. The authors extracted RNA and reverse transcribed it into cDNA as the sequencing template. Clones were read by immunoSEQ multiplex PCR, and TCRdb kept only the in-frame ones, dropping some. This table has 200,000 to 250,000 clones, less than 75% appearing once. The input for sequencing was CD4+ T cells sorted from blood, taken at week 4, from a patient treated with tofacitinib. The receptors were gathered from a human donor with alopecia areata.

This clone was counted between two and nine times. The chain couples TRBV15 to TRBJ2-7, with D unresolved. Trimming removed 0 bases from V and 3 bases from J, with 12 bases in between. The germline V gene has CDR1 LNHNV and CDR2 YYDKDF (reference sequence). This CDR3 comprises 15 residues. In DNA, the CDR3 is TGTGCCACCAGCAGAGATCGCAGCATTCTCTACGAGCAGTACTTC. Amino acids: CATSRDRSILYEQYF.

The genes are TRBV4-3 and TRBJ2-7; TRBD2 is a possible D gene (5 bases). This CDR3 contains 14 residues. Trimming took 1 base from V and 7 from J, leaving 14 bases between them. Germline V CDR1 and CDR2: LGHNA, YSLEER. CDR3 DNA sequence: TGCGCCAGCAGCCAAGGTGAGCGGCCTTCGGAGCAGTACTTC. Encoded protein: CASSQGERPSEQYF.

This rearrangement joins TRBV11-2 to TRBJ2-3; D is unclear. V lost 0 bases and J 6 bases, leaving 13 bases between the germline ends. CDR3 size: 15 residues. The germline CDR1 and CDR2 sequences are SGHAT and FQNNGV. The CDR3 DNA follows: TGTGCCAGCAGCTTAGATATTCCTAGTACGGATACGCAGTATTTT. This gives the protein CASSLDIPSTDTQYF.

The V and J genes are TRBV29-1 and TRBJ1-1; D not resolved. Germline-derived CDR1 and CDR2 are SQVTM and ANQGSEA. The CDR3 contains 14 residues. The ends were cut back, 4 bases at V and 1 base at J, with 13 bases in the middle. CDR3 loop: CSVAVGLTNTEAFF. CDR3 nucleotide sequence: TGCAGCGTTGCAGTCGGACTCACGAACACTGAAGCTTTCTTT.

The rearrangement uses TRBV5-1 and TRBJ2-2; TRBD1 might be the D (6 bases). The CDR3 has 14 residues. The V end was cut by 0 bases, the J end by 6 bases, with 9 bases between. Germline values: CDR1 SGHRS, CDR2 YFSETQ. The CDR3 DNA follows: TGCGCCAGCAGCTTGGACAGGGCGGCCGGGGAGCTGTTTTTT. Protein product: CASSLDRAAGELFF.

This clone showed up many times. The chain uses TRBV7-3 and TRBJ2-2, with D perhaps matching TRBD1 (6 bases). The V and J ends lost 5 bases and 1 base respectively, with 8 bases between them. The CDR3 spans 14 residues. The germline V gene encodes CDR1 SGHTA and CDR2 FQGTGA. The CDR3 here is CASSPDRNTGELFF. The CDR3 coding sequence is TGTGCCAGCAGCCCGGACAGGAACACCGGGGAGCTGTTTTTT.

In this sample, this clone turned up a few times. The genes are TRBV29-1 and TRBJ1-1; D not certain. Germline assignment: CDR1 SQVTM and CDR2 ANQGSEA. This CDR3 has 10 amino acids. V was cut by 3 bases and J by 3 bases, with 2 bases left in between. In DNA form, the CDR3 reads TGCAGCGTTGAGGACACTGAAGCTTTCTTT. As protein: CSVEDTEAFF.

To note about this clone: The identical CDR3 is also encoded by other nucleotide sequences in the sample. DNA of the CDR3: TGTGCCAGCAGCTTGACTAGCGGGGGGGGCACAGATACGCAGTATTTT. Translation: CASSLTSGGGTDTQYF. This chain joins TRBV7-2 and TRBJ2-3; 14 bases fit TRBD2. The CDR3 is 16 amino acids. CDR1 and CDR2 (germline): SGHTA, FQGNSA. V lost 3 bases to trimming and J lost 1 base; unmatched junction nucleotides: 0. Variable domain in full (rest from reference TRBV7-2 and TRBJ2-3): GAGVSQSPSNKVTEKGKDVELRCDPISGHTALYWYRQSLGQGLEFLIYFQGNSAPDKSGLPSDRFSAERTGGSVSTLTIQRTQQEDSAVYLCASSLTSGGGTDTQYFGPGTRLTVL.

This clone was observed a handful of times. V is TRBV29-1 and J is TRBJ2-5, with D possibly matching TRBD1 (5 bases). This CDR3 has 12 amino acids. V was trimmed by 7 bases and J by 4 bases, leaving 13 bases between them. Germline V gene lookup returns CDR1 SQVTM and CDR2 ANQGSEA. The CDR3 DNA reads TGCAGCGACTCGTCCCAGGGAGAGACCCAGTACTTC. Encoded protein: CSDSSQGETQYF.

The genes are TRBV9 and TRBJ1-2; D unresolved. The CDR3 runs to 12 residues. Germline lookup yields CDR1 SGDLS and CDR2 YYNGEE. V lost 2 bases and J lost 2, with 4 bases in between. The CDR3 nucleotides read TGTGCCAGCAGCGTCCAAAACTATGGCTACACCTTC. Protein sequence: CASSVQNYGYTF. The full variable domain, rest sourced from reference TRBV9 and TRBJ1-2, is DSGVTQTPKHLITATGQRVTLRCSPRSGDLSVYWYQQSLDQGLQFLIQYYNGEERAKGNILERFSAQQFPDLHSELNLSSLELGDSALYFCASSVQNYGYTFGSGTRLTVV.

This chain joins TRBV19 and TRBJ1-6; TRBD1 is a possible D gene (5 bases). From germline, CDR1 is LNHDA and CDR2 SQIVND (reference sequence). The V end lost 7 bases, the J end lost 10 bases, and 14 bases lay between the germline ends. CDR3 length: 13 residues. The CDR3 DNA follows: TGTGCCAGTACCCAAGGTGGGGACTCACCCCTCCACTTT. It encodes CASTQGGDSPLHF. The full variable domain, with the rest looked up from reference TRBV19 and TRBJ1-6, is DGGITQSPKYLFRKEGQNVTLSCEQNLNHDAMYWYRQDPGQGLRLIYYSQIVNDFQKGDIAEGYSVSREKKESFPLTVTSAQKNPTAFYLCASTQGGDSPLHFGNGTRLTVT.

This clone was counted a single time. The V and J genes are TRBV18 and TRBJ2-1; D remains unclear. CDR3 length: 13 residues. Germline CDR1 reads KGHSH; CDR2 reads LQKENI. V lost 2 bases and J lost 5, with 7 bases in between. CDR3 nucleotides: TGTGCCAGCTCACCAAATGTCGACAATGAGCAGTTCTTC. Its translation: CASSPNVDNEQFF.

The rearrangement uses TRBV7-2 and TRBJ2-7; 11 positions match TRBD2. V dropped 8 bases and J dropped 3; count of bases not matched to a gene: 0. The germline gives CDR1 SGHTA, CDR2 FQGNSA. The CDR3 consists of 12 residues. The CDR3 loop is CASGLAGYEQYF. CDR3 in DNA: TGTGCCAGCGGACTAGCGGGCTACGAGCAGTACTTC. Based on the CDR3 plus reference TRBV7-2 and TRBJ2-7, the full variable domain is GAGVSQSPSNKVTEKGKDVELRCDPISGHTALYWYRQSLGQGLEFLIYFQGNSAPDKSGLPSDRFSAERTGGSVSTLTIQRTQQEDSAVYLCASGLAGYEQYFGPGTRLTVT.

This clone has only a few counts. This chain connects TRBV29-1 to TRBJ1-5, with D tentatively TRBD1 (6 bases). The CDR3 covers 12 residues. CDR1 is SQVTM, CDR2 ANQGSEA, per germline. The CDR3 protein is CSEGGEGQPQHF. CDR3 in DNA: TGCAGTGAAGGGGGAGAGGGACAGCCCCAGCATTTT.

A word on this clone: The identical CDR3 is also encoded by other nucleotide sequences in the sample. The V gene is TRBV5-1, the J gene TRBJ2-7, with a weak D call TRBD1 (6 bases). The V gene's germline CDR1 is SGHRS and CDR2 YFSETQ. The V end lost 0 bases, the J end lost 2 bases, and 9 bases lay between the germline ends. This CDR3 has 14 residues. CDR3: CASSLDRDPYEQYF. CDR3 in DNA: TGCGCCAGCAGCTTGGACAGGGACCCCTACGAGCAGTACTTC.

This chain links TRBV6-5 with TRBJ2-3; possible D gene TRBD1, 5 bases. V shed 5 bases and J shed 2 bases, with 11 bases lying between them. Looked up from germline, CDR1 is MNHEY and CDR2 is SVGAGI. This CDR3 is 14 amino acids long. The CDR3 protein is CASSPRQTTDTQYF. The CDR3 DNA reads as TGTGCCAGCAGTCCCCGACAGACCACAGATACGCAGTATTTT.

The chain employs TRBV27 and TRBJ2-7, with TRBD1 matching 7 bases. Trimming removed 5 bases from V and 3 bases from J; junction bases left unmatched: 4. The CDR3 totals 13 residues. Germline CDR1 is MNHEY and CDR2 is SMNVEV (reference sequence). DNA of the CDR3: TGTGCCAGCAGTCCCGACAGGGACTACGAGCAGTACTTC. Translation gives CASSPDRDYEQYF.

This chain links TRBV6-5 with TRBJ2-7; D is ambiguous. The CDR3 totals 11 residues. Germline V CDR1 and CDR2: MNHEY, SVGAGI. Trimming left V 2 bases short and J 5 bases short, with 4 bases between. In DNA, the CDR3 is TGTGCCAGCAGTTACGGGCACGAGCAGTACTTC. Protein product: CASSYGHEQYF.

This clone turned up a few times. The J gene is TRBJ2-3, the V gene TRBV7-2; no clear D gene. The CDR3 covers 13 residues. Trimming cost V 2 bases and J 1 base, with 4 bases left between them. Germline V CDR1 and CDR2: SGHTA, FQGNSA. The CDR3 region is CASSLWGTDTQYF. The CDR3 DNA follows: TGTGCCAGCAGCTTATGGGGCACAGATACGCAGTATTTT.

The chain joins TRBV19 to TRBJ2-5; D remains ambiguous. The CDR3 has 15 residues. Trimming pared 6 bases from V and 5 bases from J, leaving 19 bases between. CDR1 LNHDA and CDR2 SQIVND come from the germline V gene (reference sequence). CDR3 protein: CASSNRTRIPETQYF. The CDR3 coding sequence is TGTGCCAGTAGCAACCGGACCAGGATCCCGGAGACCCAGTACTTC.

V usage is TRBV29-1 and J usage is TRBJ1-5, with 8 nucleotides matching TRBD1. Trimming took 6 bases from V and 5 from J; bases not matched to a gene: 9. Looked up from germline, CDR1 is SQVTM and CDR2 is ANQGSEA. The CDR3 is 14 residues long. The chain's CDR3 is CSVRTGNPDQPQHF. The DNA for the CDR3 is TGCAGCGTGAGGACAGGGAATCCCGATCAGCCCCAGCATTTT.

The rearrangement joins TRBV29-1 to TRBJ1-2; 8 bases are shared with TRBD1. CDR1 and CDR2 (germline): SQVTM, ANQGSEA. Unmatched junction bases numbered 10, after V lost 6 bases and J lost 1 base. The CDR3 is made up of 15 amino acids. This CDR3 reads CSVRVGQGSNYGYTF. The DNA of the CDR3 is TGCAGCGTGCGGGTCGGACAGGGAAGTAACTATGGCTACACCTTC.

This clone was detected a few times. J is TRBJ2-2 and V is TRBV10-3; D is perhaps TRBD2 (5 bases). The length of the CDR3 is 15 residues. CDR1 and CDR2 (germline): ENHRY, SYGVKD. CDR3 nucleotide sequence: TGTGCTCACGCGACGACCCCCGGCGGGACCGGGGAGCTGTTTTTT. This gives the protein CAHATTPGGTGELFF.

V and J are TRBV5-4 and TRBJ2-3, with D possibly being TRBD2 (5 bases). Trimming took 3 bases from V and 6 from J, leaving 14 bases between them. Germline values: CDR1 SGHNT, CDR2 YYREEE (reference sequence). The CDR3 loop spans 14 amino acids. The CDR3 region is CASSSSIMADTQYF. CDR3 sequence (DNA): TGTGCCAGCAGCTCTAGCATAATGGCGGATACGCAGTATTTT.